This T cell receptor beta chain comes out of a study of shared clonotypes between healthy human individuals (TCRdb year 2020). In terms of the full investigation: A couple of women and three men aged 18 to 49 years were included in the cohort. For each donor, CD4 naive and CD4 memory were each run on three plates, CD8 naive on two plates, and CD8 memory on one plate. The study deeply sequenced blood TCR repertoires of about 5 healthy adults to estimate repertoire size and the extent of clonotype sharing between individuals. Libraries were prepared and TCR repertoires were sequenced by different laboratories using diverse techniques, in order to increase sequencing depth and limit assay-specific biases. Each donor's leukapheresis produced roughly between roughly 0.85 and 9.5 billion PBMCs.

Broader findings and caveats from the paper: Sampling was limited to blood, and TCR repertoires in tissue likely differ from TCR repertoires in blood. About 5% of naive CD4, 3% to 4% of naive CD8, approximately 2% of memory CD4, and 0.4% of memory CD8 clonotypes were shared across a few donors. Compared with non-shared clonotypes, the clonotypes found in all four sorted-subset donors had higher generation probabilities. Larger estimated clonotype richness was generally found for naive subsets than for memory subsets. The small number of donors limited the genetic and exposure-history diversity represented. Even with the large sequencing depth, rarefaction of the sorted-subset datasets indicated that sequencing was incomplete. Pairwise subsampling led to the expectation that sequencing depth would affect the degree of clonotype sharing among donors.

Per the germline V gene, SGHAT is the CDR1 and FQNNGV is the CDR2. V is shortened by 4 bases, J by 0 bases, and the region joining them spans 12 bases. Taken from cysteine to phenylalanine, the CDR3 has 16 residues. The entry retains the CDR3 DNA only, 48 bases that are in frame from base 1. Donors were healthy HIV-negative adults with no recently reported acute infections or vaccinations. Every donor was a Caucasian adult living in Nashville, Tennessee, USA. CD4+ T cells were enriched through magnetic negative selection, after which naive cells were positively selected on CD45RA and the remaining negative fraction served as the memory subset. Blood was collected by leukapheresis, and PBMCs were isolated by Ficoll-Histopaque density gradient centrifugation and then cryopreserved in liquid nitrogen vapor phase. Analytical flow cytometry was used to check the purity and quantity of each magnetically sorted T cell population. Genomic DNA was isolated from each sorted fraction and quantified by UV absorbance on a Nanodrop 2000c.

Worth noting for this clone: The clone's antigen remains unknown. Per-base qualities were not stored, and no clone one base away is much larger. In the same sample, other DNA sequences code for this CDR3.

Using the deep immunoSEQ assay, TCR CDR3 regions were amplified from genomic DNA by multiplex PCR. Extracted genomic DNA from each cell subset was spread evenly across all wells of several immunoSEQ 96-well plates, with each plate serving as a replicate. Each replicate PCR for sorted subsets received 200 ng genomic DNA, equal to tens of thousands of T cell genomes. Purified libraries were quantified with a Qubit 3.0 fluorometer, sized on a Bioanalyzer 2100, and re-quantified with the KAPA Library Quantification kit. A separate single-read 150-cycle Illumina NextSeq 550 flow cell was used to sequence each immunoSEQ 96-well plate. In the original analysis: The immunoSEQ output contained only junctional sequences without quality scores, so filtering could not match that applied to full-length reads. To assign V/J genes and CDR3, sequences were annotated using PyIR, a Python wrapper for IgBLAST v1.9, with IMGT germline references. Reads were removed for weak V/J assignments (E-value above 1e-6), missing CDR3, stop codons, out-of-frame junctions, or ambiguous translated residues. V3J clonotypes were defined by identical inferred V gene, J gene, and CDR3 amino acid sequence. Percentage overlap between repertoires was calculated by dividing the number of shared unique clonotypes by the size of the smaller repertoire. Repertoire richness was assessed with RTK rarefaction, the Chao1 estimator, and Recon v2.1 estimates of unobserved clonotypes. OLGA was used to compute generation probabilities for all TCRbeta clonotypes that the gDNA method yielded from a few donors. Sourced from immuneACCESS, this table was stored by TCRdb with only in-frame sequences that have V and J called. A share of the clones is absent; for the studies checked, an unresolved V gene accounts for under half, and the remainder has no known explanation. Clonal size and the V and J genes are those of that table, whereas D and trimming came from the DNA. Here the sample has roughly 2.2 million clones; approximately 93% occur a single time. Roughly 0.36% of the sample goes to the ten largest clones.

The TCR originated in a man between 18 and 35 years old in good health. Some clones in this sample may be carry-over from other donors' samples. Specimen: naive CD4+ T cells from PBMCs. The sample's cell subset or site label, in plain terms: CD45RA+ positively selected. The chain employs TRBV11-2 and TRBJ2-2; perhaps TRBD2 is the D gene, with 6 bases matching. This receptor carries the CDR3 CASSSLAGTNTGELFF. The DNA reads TGTGCCAGCAGCTCCCTCGCGGGGACGAACACCGGGGAGCTGTTTTTT.